This TCR beta chain was sequenced in a study of regulatory T cells in long-lasting Graves disease. Study-level background: Antithyroid drugs had been taken by newly diagnosed Graves' patients for under 3 months.

The TCR beta library used iRepertoire HTBI primers with Arm-PCR amplification of CDR3. TCRdb processed the multiplex PCR reads anew with MiXCR; each CDR3 protein has one entry. The sample has 400,000 to 550,000 distinct CDR3 sequences, roughly 15% seen once. Documented time point: newly diagnosed GD, antithyroid drugs for less than 3 months. From RNA extracted from PBMCs, the TCR library was made. This clonotype was seen many times. CDR3 length: 16 residues. The trim removed 6 bases at V and 3 bases at J, leaving 9 bases unmatched. Looked up from germline, CDR1 is MNHEY and CDR2 is SMNVEV (reference sequence). This sample also appeared in a second study, on T cells in Graves' hyperthyroidism and ophthalmopathy.

This chain links TRBV27 with TRBJ2-2; 8 bases match TRBD1. This receptor was identified in a woman between 18 and 29 years old with Graves disease. Sequenced here: peripheral blood mononuclear cells (PBMCs), sampled at new diagnosis, from a patient treated with antithyroid drugs. Written as DNA, the CDR3 is TGTGCCAGCAGAAGGGGCGGGACAGGTTACACCGGGGAGCTGTTTTTT. This sequence encodes CASRRGGTGYTGELFF.